Described below is a single T cell receptor (beta chain) sequence and its context. Its antigen is currently not known. No clone much larger than this one lies a single base away; base qualities are absent. The sample comes from a study of blood T cell repertoires in COVID-19 (TCRdb year 2020). General notes on the study: Samples from collaborators originated in the United States, Italy and Spain and spanned both the acute and convalescent phases of COVID-19. The material from the prospective study consisted of cDNA or gDNA derived from T cells, B-cell-depleted T cells, or PBMCs. The dataset comprised deeply sampled blood TCRbeta repertoires from subjects exposed to, actively infected with, or recovered from COVID-19. The repertoires were released in a freely available public database intended as a resource for research on the immune response to SARS-CoV-2. The samples were drawn from two sources: the first 160 participants of the ongoing ImmuneRACE study, and approximately 1,300 subjects contributed by 6 global collaborators. The sample metadata nearly always contained a de-identified subject ID, COVID-19 status, age in years and sex. HLA class I and class II types, where available, came from metadata supplied by the sample provider rather than from assay-based typing. On the study overall, not on this receptor specifically: The amount of clinical and demographic metadata varied by source and participant and was provided uncurated.

TCRbeta CDR3 regions were amplified from genomic DNA using the immunoSEQ Assay, a bias-controlled multiplex PCR. The study's processing was this. Nucleated cell counts per sample were estimated from amplification of reference gene primers within the assay. Sequence reads were collapsed and filtered to measure the absolute abundance of every unique TCRbeta CDR3 rearrangement. Productive Simpson clonality was computed per sample as the square root of Simpson's diversity index over productive rearrangements. Held by TCRdb, this immuneACCESS table contains in-frame sequences only and omits some clones. Under half of the omission traces to an unresolved V gene where checked; the cause of the rest is unknown. V, J and clone size are taken as reported in that table, and D and trimming were inferred from the DNA itself. The sample records 200,000 to 250,000 clones, about 88% of which are singletons. Around 3% of the sample is taken by the ten largest.

The collaborating institutions used their own protocols to collect whole blood in K2EDTA tubes. For TCRbeta analysis, collaborators shipped samples as frozen whole blood, isolated PBMCs, or DNA extracted from either of those sample types. This TCR derives from a man in his 60s with acute or convalescent COVID-19. Sequenced input: peripheral blood.

The CDR3 reads CASSLGVGRYTDTQYF. The nucleotide sequence reads TGCGCCAGCAGCTTGGGGGTGGGGAGATACACAGATACGCAGTATTTT. The rearranged chain carries TRBV5-1 and TRBJ2-3; matching of 5 bases hints at TRBD2 as the D gene. V was cut back by 0 bases and J by 2 bases, leaving a gap of 13 bases between them. Based on the germline V gene, the CDR1 and CDR2 sequences are SGHRS and YFSETQ. Spanning cysteine to phenylalanine, the CDR3 consists of 16 amino acids. Of the read, only the CDR3 DNA is kept; its 48 bases are in frame from base 1.